The entry below describes one TCR beta chain. Its antigen is unidentified. Produced via immunoSEQ multiplex PCR; TCRdb's table is partial and in-frame only. The table has 55,000 to 65,000 clones, around 94% seen once. This record comes from a study of cytomegalovirus exposure and HLA in healthy donors. Study outcomes and limitations: One later analysis, an examination of the 100 to 150 validation repertoires, found that first-cohort TCR clusters tended to co-occur in them.

CDR3 length: 18 amino acids. The germline V gene has CDR1 SNHLY and CDR2 FYNNEI. V was shortened by 5 bases and J by 6 bases, with 27 bases between the two germline ends. Sequencing used PBMCs. The rearrangement joins TRBV2 to TRBJ2-3; tentative D call: TRBD2 (6 bases). This sequence was found in a man between 18 and 35 years old in good health and CMV-seronegative. CDR3 sequence: CASSPPREPDPEGDTQYF. The CDR3 DNA is TGTGCCAGCAGTCCCCCCCGGGAGCCAGATCCCGAGGGTGATACGCAGTATTTT.